The 14 T cell receptor beta chains given below trace back to one sample, sequenced in a study of blood T cell repertoires in COVID-19. Assay: immunoSEQ multiplex PCR; the TCRdb copy retains only in-frame clones and omits some. Here the sample spans some 60,000 clones, about 90% being singletons. The sequenced sample was peripheral blood. The receptors shown here come from a man in his sixties with acute or convalescent COVID-19.

This clone has a single count. The chain carries TRBV6-5 and TRBJ2-7; 9 bases match TRBD1. Germline V gene lookup returns CDR1 MNHEY and CDR2 SVGAGI. The CDR3 length is 14 residues. The V segment lost 5 bases and the J segment 9 bases; nucleotides outside the gene matches: 11. CDR3 loop: CASSRGGDRERQYF. The CDR3 DNA reads TGTGCCAGCAGTAGGGGCGGGGACAGGGAAAGGCAGTACTTC.

This sequence joins TRBV28 and TRBJ2-2, with unresolved D. Germline CDR1 and CDR2: MDHEN and SYDVKM. The CDR3 sequence is 13 residues long. V was shortened by 4 bases and J by 2 bases, with 5 bases between the two germline ends. The CDR3 is CASSSSNTGELFF. The CDR3 region has the DNA TGTGCCAGCAGTTCCTCCAACACCGGGGAGCTGTTTTTT.

This clone was counted a single time. This sequence joins TRBV18 and TRBJ2-2, with 11 nucleotides matching TRBD2. V lost 3 bases, J lost 5 bases, and 5 bases stayed unmatched. This CDR3 is 16 amino acids long. Germline V gene data show CDR1 as KGHSH and CDR2 as LQKENI. CDR3 DNA: TGTGCCAGCTCACCTCCCGGGACTAGCGGTACCGGGGAGCTGTTTTTT. Its protein is CASSPPGTSGTGELFF. Complete variable domain (other parts from reference TRBV18 and TRBJ2-2): NAGVMQNPRHLVRRRGQEARLRCSPMKGHSHVYWYRQLPEEGLKFMVYLQKENIIDESGMPKERFSAEFPKEGPSILRIQQVVRGDSAAYFCASSPPGTSGTGELFFGEGSRLTVL.

The rearrangement uses TRBV5-1 and TRBJ2-3, with D possibly TRBD2 on 5 matching bases. The CDR3 is 16 amino acids. In germline, CDR1 is SGHRS, CDR2 YFSETQ. Trimming took 4 bases from V and 1 from J, leaving 16 bases between them. CDR3: CASSAGLTGGTDTQYF. CDR3 nucleotides: TGCGCCAGCAGCGCAGGACTCACCGGGGGCACAGATACGCAGTATTTT.

There are a few counts of this clone. This CDR3 is CASSIQAGGPQHF. DNA of the CDR3: TGTGCCAGTAGTATCCAGGCCGGGGGGCCCCAGCATTTT. This chain uses TRBV19 with TRBJ1-5, with TRBD1 as a possible D gene (5 bases). This CDR3 is built from 13 residues. V was cut by 3 bases and J by 9 bases, with 12 bases left in between. Germline CDR1 and CDR2: LNHDA and SQIVND (reference sequence).

This clone was seen more than once but under ten times. This sequence joins TRBV14 and TRBJ1-6, with D tentatively TRBD1 (5 bases). This CDR3 contains 13 residues. Trimming removed 6 bases at V and 10 bases at J, with 13 bases between. Germline V gives CDR1 SGHDN, CDR2 FVKESK. For the CDR3, the DNA is TGTGCCAGCAGTTCACAGGATGGATCACCCCTCCACTTT. Protein: CASSSQDGSPLHF.

The chain carries TRBV27 and TRBJ2-1, with TRBD2 as a possible D gene (5 bases). CDR3 length: 16 residues. With 5 bases removed from V and 0 bases from J, the gap between germline ends came to 14 bases. The germline gives CDR1 MNHEY, CDR2 SMNVEV (reference sequence). The CDR3: CASSPLGRSSYNEQFF. Written as DNA, the CDR3 is TGTGCCAGCAGTCCCCTAGGGAGAAGCTCCTACAATGAGCAGTTCTTC.

The table lists this clone with a few counts. The rearrangement links TRBV24-1 to TRBJ2-2; perhaps TRBD2 as D (7 bases). The V and J ends lost 4 bases and 6 bases respectively, with 14 bases between them. CDR1 and CDR2 (germline): KGHDR, SFDVKD. The CDR3 sequence is 15 residues long. The CDR3 region is CATSEARGAPGELFF. CDR3 coding DNA: TGTGCCACCAGTGAGGCCCGGGGGGCGCCCGGGGAGCTGTTTTTT.

This chain joins TRBV7-9 and TRBJ1-6; D is undetermined. V lost 5 bases and J lost 4, with 12 bases in between. Germline CDR1 is SEHNR and CDR2 is FQNEAQ (reference sequence). The CDR3 has 15 amino acids. CDR3 sequence: CASSPSLLYNSPLHF. The CDR3 nucleotides are TGTGCCAGCAGCCCATCTCTCCTATATAATTCACCCCTCCACTTT.

The chain links TRBV5-5 to TRBJ2-5; 7 bases align to TRBD1. Germline V CDR1 and CDR2: SGHKS, YYEKEE (reference sequence). J lost 5 bases, V lost 0 bases, and 7 bases had no gene match. CDR3 length equals 15 residues. Here the CDR3 reads CASSLARGSLETQYF. Written as DNA, the CDR3 is TGTGCCAGCAGCTTGGCCAGGGGGTCGCTGGAGACCCAGTACTTC.

The gene calls are TRBV6-5 and TRBJ1-5, with TRBD1 as a possible D gene (6 bases). CDR1 is MNHEY and CDR2 is SVGAGI in the germline V gene. The ends were cut back, 3 bases at V and 8 bases at J, with 17 bases in the middle. CDR3 length: 15 amino acids. CDR3 DNA: TGTGCCAGCAGTTATACCGCAGGGGAGAGGGAGCCCCAGCATTTT. Its translation is CASSYTAGEREPQHF.

The chain couples TRBV5-1 to TRBJ2-7; TRBD2 matches at 13 bases. CDR1 is SGHRS, CDR2 YFSETQ, per germline. This CDR3 region has 16 residues. V was pared by 0 bases and J by 6 bases, with 6 bases of the junction left unmatched. The CDR3 bases are TGCGCCAGCAGCTTGGTACTAGCGGGAGGGTGGCTCGAGCAGTACTTC. It translates to CASSLVLAGGWLEQYF.

This sequence joins TRBV2 and TRBJ2-3; possible D gene TRBD2, 7 bases. Germline V gives CDR1 SNHLY, CDR2 FYNNEI. Between the trimmed V and J ends, which lost 4 bases and 4 bases, there was a span of 18 bases. The length of the CDR3 is 16 residues. CDR3 sequence: CASSVLRGRLADTQYF. For the CDR3, the DNA is TGTGCCAGCAGTGTCTTGCGGGGGCGGTTAGCAGATACGCAGTATTTT.

The V call is TRBV7-9, the J call TRBJ2-1, with 14 bases fitting TRBD2. This CDR3 is built from 15 residues. Per germline, CDR1 SEHNR and CDR2 FQNEAQ (reference sequence). The trim removed 4 bases at V and 8 bases at J, leaving 4 bases unmatched. CDR3 region: CASSSMGLAGDEQFF. CDR3 coding DNA: TGTGCCAGCAGCTCAATGGGACTAGCGGGAGATGAGCAGTTCTTC.